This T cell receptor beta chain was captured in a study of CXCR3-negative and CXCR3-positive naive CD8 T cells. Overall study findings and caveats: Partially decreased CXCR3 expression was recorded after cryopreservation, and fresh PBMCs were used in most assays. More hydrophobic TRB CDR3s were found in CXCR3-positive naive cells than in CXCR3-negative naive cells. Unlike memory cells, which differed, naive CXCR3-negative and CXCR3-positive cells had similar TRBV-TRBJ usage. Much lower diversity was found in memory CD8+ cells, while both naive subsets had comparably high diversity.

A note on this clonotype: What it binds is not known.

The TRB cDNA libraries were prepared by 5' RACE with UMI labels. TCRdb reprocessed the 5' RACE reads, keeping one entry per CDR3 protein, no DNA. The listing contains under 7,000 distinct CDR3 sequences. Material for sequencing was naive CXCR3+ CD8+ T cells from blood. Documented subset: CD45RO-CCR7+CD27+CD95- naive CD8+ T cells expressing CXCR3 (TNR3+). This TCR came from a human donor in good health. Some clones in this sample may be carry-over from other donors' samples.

This CDR3 is CASSPRQFHGYTF. The chain links TRBV12-3 or TRBV12-4 to TRBJ1-2; TCRdb's assignment of TRBD1 cannot be checked, as there is no DNA. This CDR3 spans 13 amino acids.